Sequencing of this TCR beta chain was carried out in a study of response to subunit inactivated influenza vaccine. TCRdb reprocessed the RT-PCR reads with MiXCR, giving one entry per CDR3 protein. The sample includes some 150,000 distinct CDR3 sequences, approximately 12% of them seen just once. The same sample was also used in a study of T cells expressing NK-cell markers. That work states: Making the TCR beta cDNA relied on 5'RACE template switching with UMIs.

This clonotype was sampled from a man aged 45 to 65 who received an inactivated influenza vaccine. Sequenced material: CD8+ T cells sorted from PBMCs, taken 12 days after vaccination.

The CDR3 DNA sequence: TGTGCCAGCACCGGGGGGGGCGGCTATGGCTACACCTTC. Encoded protein: CASTGGGGYGYTF. The rearrangement uses TRBV7-9 and TRBJ1-2; a weak D match, TRBD1 (6 bases). CDR3 size: 13 residues. Germline V gene data show CDR1 as SEHNR and CDR2 as FQNEAQ (reference sequence). Trimming shortened V by 7 bases and J by 4 bases, and 13 bases separated the two germline ends.